This TCR beta chain was recovered during a study of cytomegalovirus exposure and HLA in healthy donors. Turning to the study itself: A later analysis reported the 90 to 150 validation repertoires used the same platform as the approximately 650 first-cohort repertoires. Broader study findings: Cytomegalovirus-associated TCR beta chains were listed, numbering 150 to 200. Among the CMV-associated chains, three were confirmed in vitro as specific for CMV antigens.

The CDR3 covers 15 residues. The trim removed 5 bases at V and 5 bases at J, leaving 9 bases unmatched. Germline values: CDR1 KGHSH, CDR2 LQKENI. The protocol was immunoSEQ multiplex PCR, while the TCRdb copy is restricted to in-frame clones and leaves out a portion. The table lists some 130,000 clones, roughly 89% of them singletons. Comment on this clone: Antigen unknown.

Separation from the roughly 700-subject first cohort characterized the 120-subject validation cohort, to which the donors belonged. V usage is TRBV18 and J usage is TRBJ1-1, with TRBD1 matching over 9 bases. The clonotype was recovered from a woman under 30 in good health and CMV-seronegative. The sample taken for sequencing was PBMCs. The CDR3 DNA reads as TGTGCCAGCTCAGGGGGGGGACAGGGAAGAACTGAAGCTTTCTTT. This gives the protein CASSGGGQGRTEAFF.